The 14 T cell receptor beta chains given below trace back to one sample, sequenced in a study of cytomegalovirus exposure and HLA in healthy donors. Vbeta (60) and Jbeta (13) primers were used in the PCR. The method was immunoSEQ multiplex PCR; TCRdb's version includes in-frame clones alone and lacks a portion of them. The sample contains 90,000 to 120,000 clones, 79% of which appear only once. Sequenced material: PBMCs. The receptors were gathered from a female donor in good health and CMV-seropositive.

The V gene is TRBV5-1, the J gene TRBJ2-1; tentatively, D is TRBD1 (5 bases). The CDR3 runs 14 residues. The germline V gene encodes CDR1 SGHRS and CDR2 YFSETQ. V lost 5 bases to trimming and J lost 3 bases, with 12 bases between them. CDR3 nucleotide sequence: TGCGCCAGCAGAAGGACACCGAGCTACAATGAGCAGTTCTTC. It specifies CASRRTPSYNEQFF.

In this sample, this clone turned up a few times. The chain is built from TRBV7-9 and TRBJ1-2; tentative D call: TRBD1 (5 bases). V was trimmed by 0 bases and J by 3 bases, leaving 14 bases between them. The CDR3 is made up of 16 amino acids. From germline, CDR1 is SEHNR and CDR2 FQNEAQ (reference sequence). This CDR3 reads CASSLAGQGTDYGYTF. The CDR3 DNA sequence: TGTGCCAGCAGCTTAGCGGGTCAGGGTACAGACTATGGCTACACCTTC.

V gene TRBV18 combines with J gene TRBJ1-6, with 9 bases aligning to TRBD1. Germline loops: CDR1 KGHSH, CDR2 LQKENI. This CDR3 region has 15 residues. J lost 10 bases, V lost 8 bases, and 12 bases had no gene match. CDR3: CASKRAGQGGSPLHF. The CDR3 DNA reads TGTGCCAGCAAAAGGGCGGGACAGGGCGGATCACCCCTCCACTTT.

The chain uses TRBV6-5 and TRBJ1-1; 10 bases are a match to TRBD1. This CDR3 has 13 amino acids. CDR1 MNHEY and CDR2 SVGAGI come from the germline V gene. V gave up 2 bases and J gave up 8 bases; unmatched junction bases: 2. CDR3 residues: CASSYPGQGEAFF. In DNA form, the CDR3 reads TGTGCCAGCAGTTACCCGGGACAGGGGGAAGCTTTCTTT.

V and J are TRBV18 and TRBJ1-2; no clear D. CDR1 KGHSH and CDR2 LQKENI come from the germline V gene. V was pared by 0 bases and J by 1 base, with 21 bases between. The length of the CDR3 is 19 residues. The CDR3 is CASSPPGGPPPSGNYGYTF. CDR3 coding DNA: TGTGCCAGCTCACCACCCGGAGGGCCCCCTCCCTCTGGTAACTATGGCTACACCTTC.

The chain employs TRBV6-6 and TRBJ1-1; D gene ambiguous. The germline CDR1 and CDR2 sequences are MNHNY and SVGAGI (reference sequence). The length of the CDR3 is 13 residues. The CDR3 loop reads CASFGLSNTEAFF. Written as DNA, the CDR3 is TGTGCATCTTTCGGTCTTTCGAACACTGAAGCTTTCTTT.

The rearrangement uses TRBV27 and TRBJ2-2; 9 bases are a match to TRBD2. The CDR3 has 14 residues. The V gene's germline CDR1 is MNHEY and CDR2 SMNVEV (reference sequence). J was trimmed by 6 bases and V by 2 bases; bases with no gene match: 1. Written as DNA, the CDR3 is TGTGCCAGCAGTTTAGCGGGAGGGCCCGGGGAGCTGTTTTTT. This sequence encodes CASSLAGGPGELFF.

The V call is TRBV19, the J call TRBJ2-2; 7 bases map to TRBD2. J lost 3 bases, V lost 5 bases, and 9 bases had no gene match. Germline V gene data show CDR1 as LNHDA and CDR2 as SQIVND (reference sequence). This CDR3 has 16 amino acids. The CDR3, as DNA: TGTGCCAGTAGTTGGGGGGGGAAGGGACACACCGGGGAGCTGTTTTTT. Translating gives CASSWGGKGHTGELFF.

There are a few counts of this clone. The chain employs TRBV9 and TRBJ1-2; 9 nucleotides agree with TRBD1. The CDR3 has 15 residues. CDR1 and CDR2 (germline): SGDLS, YYNGEE. Germline trimming cut 3 bases from V and 4 bases from J; bases unmatched to any gene: 7. The DNA of the CDR3 is TGTGCCAGCAGCGGGACAACAGGGGGCGTCTATGGCTACACCTTC. Translation: CASSGTTGGVYGYTF.

The chain carries TRBV5-1 and TRBJ2-7; D is perhaps TRBD1 (7 bases). Trimming removed 7 bases from V and 5 bases from J, with 16 bases in between. Germline V CDR1 and CDR2: SGHRS, YFSETQ. The CDR3 has 13 residues. The CDR3 nucleotides read TGCGCCAGCGGCCAGGGGGGCTGGAACGAGCAGTACTTC. It encodes CASGQGGWNEQYF.

The rearrangement uses TRBV19 and TRBJ2-1; 13 nucleotides align to TRBD2. Germline V lookup: CDR1 LNHDA, CDR2 SQIVND (reference sequence). The V segment lost 4 bases and the J segment 7 bases; nucleotides outside the gene matches: 4. CDR3 length: 15 residues. CDR3 coding DNA: TGTGCCAGTAGTAAGTGGACTAGCGGGAGAAATGAGCAGTTCTTC. Protein product: CASSKWTSGRNEQFF.

The chain recombines TRBV14 with TRBJ1-6, with 7 bases lining up with TRBD1. There are 15 residues in the CDR3. CDR1 and CDR2 from the germline V gene are SGHDN and FVKESK. V was clipped by 1 base and J by 7 bases; unmatched bases: 4. CDR3 sequence: CASSQGQGKNSPLHF. In DNA form, the CDR3 reads TGTGCCAGCAGCCAAGGACAGGGTAAAAATTCACCCCTCCACTTT. Looking up the rest from reference TRBV14 and TRBJ1-6 gives the full variable domain: EAGVTQFPSHSVIEKGQTVTLRCDPISGHDNLYWYRRVMGKEIKFLLHFVKESKQDESGMPNNRFLAERTGGTYSTLKVQPAELEDSGVYFCASSQGQGKNSPLHFGNGTRLTVT.

A remark on this clone: One end of the junction varies from germline; a read error may be responsible. The chain joins TRBV5-1 to TRBJ1-1; 11 positions match TRBD1. This CDR3 is built from 15 residues. Per germline, CDR1 SGHRS and CDR2 YFSETQ. CDR3 protein: CASSLDFGTGGSNIF. Here the CDR3 DNA reads TGCGCCAGCAGCTTAGACTTCGGGACAGGGGGGAGTAATATCTTT. Complete variable domain (other parts from reference TRBV5-1 and TRBJ1-1): KAGVTQTPRYLIKTRGQQVTLSCSPISGHRSVSWYQQTPGQGLQFLFEYFSETQRNKGNFPGRFSGRQFSNSRSEMNVSTLELGDSALYLCASSLDFGTGGSNIFGQGTRLTVV.

The chain has TRBV6-1 and TRBJ2-7; maybe TRBD1 (6 bases). Trimming shortened V by 6 bases and J by 2 bases, and 11 bases separated the two germline ends. The length of the CDR3 is 13 residues. Germline CDR1 is MNHNS and CDR2 is SASEGT. The chain's CDR3 is CASRDTGTYEQYF. Written as DNA, the CDR3 is TGTGCCAGCAGGGATACAGGGACCTACGAGCAGTACTTC.